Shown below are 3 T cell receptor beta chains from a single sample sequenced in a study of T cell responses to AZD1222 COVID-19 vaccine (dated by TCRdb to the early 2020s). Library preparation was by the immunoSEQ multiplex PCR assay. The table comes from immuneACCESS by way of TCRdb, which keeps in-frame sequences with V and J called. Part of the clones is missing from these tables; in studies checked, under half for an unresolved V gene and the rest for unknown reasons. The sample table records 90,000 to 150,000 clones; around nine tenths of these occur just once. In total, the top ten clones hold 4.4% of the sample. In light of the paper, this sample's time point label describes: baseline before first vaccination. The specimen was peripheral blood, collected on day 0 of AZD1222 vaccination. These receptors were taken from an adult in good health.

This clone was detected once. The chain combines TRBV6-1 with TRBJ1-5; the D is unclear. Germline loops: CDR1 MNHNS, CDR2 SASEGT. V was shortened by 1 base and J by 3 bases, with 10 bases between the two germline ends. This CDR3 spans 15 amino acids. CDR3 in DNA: TGTGCCAGCAGTGAAGTCGAGGGCTCCAATCAGCCCCAGCATTTT. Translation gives CASSEVEGSNQPQHF.

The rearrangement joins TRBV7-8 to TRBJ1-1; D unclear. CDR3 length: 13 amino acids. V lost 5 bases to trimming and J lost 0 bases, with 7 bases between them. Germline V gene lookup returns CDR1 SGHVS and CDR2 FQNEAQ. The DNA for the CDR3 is TGTGCCAGCAGCAGAACACTGAACACTGAAGCTTTCTTT. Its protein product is CASSRTLNTEAFF.

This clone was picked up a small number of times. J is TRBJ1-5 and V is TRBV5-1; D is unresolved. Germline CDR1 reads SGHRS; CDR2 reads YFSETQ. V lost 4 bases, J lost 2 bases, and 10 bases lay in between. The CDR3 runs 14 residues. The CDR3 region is CASSLSGGNQPQHF. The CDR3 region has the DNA TGCGCCAGCAGCCTATCGGGAGGCAATCAGCCCCAGCATTTT.